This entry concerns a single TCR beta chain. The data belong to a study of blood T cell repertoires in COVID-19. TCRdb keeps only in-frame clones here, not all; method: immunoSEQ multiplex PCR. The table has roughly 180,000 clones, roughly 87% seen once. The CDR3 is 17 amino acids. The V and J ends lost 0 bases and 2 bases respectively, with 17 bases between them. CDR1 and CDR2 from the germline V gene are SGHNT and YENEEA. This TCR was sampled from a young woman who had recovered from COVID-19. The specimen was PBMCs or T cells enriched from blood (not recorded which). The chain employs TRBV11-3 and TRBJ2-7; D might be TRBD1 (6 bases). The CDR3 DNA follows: TGTGCCAGCAGCTTAGATTCCTCCGGGACAATGGCCTACGAGCAGTACTTC. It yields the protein CASSLDSSGTMAYEQYF.